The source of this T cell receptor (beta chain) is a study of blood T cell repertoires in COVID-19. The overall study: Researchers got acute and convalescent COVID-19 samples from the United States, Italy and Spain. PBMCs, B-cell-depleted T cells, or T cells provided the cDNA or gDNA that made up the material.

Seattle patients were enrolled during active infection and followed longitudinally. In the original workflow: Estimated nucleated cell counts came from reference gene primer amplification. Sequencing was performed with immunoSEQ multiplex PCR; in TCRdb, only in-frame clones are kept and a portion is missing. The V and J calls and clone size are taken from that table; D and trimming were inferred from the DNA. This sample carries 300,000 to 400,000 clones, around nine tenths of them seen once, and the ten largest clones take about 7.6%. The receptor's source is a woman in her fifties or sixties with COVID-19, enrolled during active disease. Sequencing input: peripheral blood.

The CDR3 reads CASSQGDRDRGDTQYF. The CDR3 DNA sequence: TGCGCCAGCAGCCAAGGGGACCGGGACAGGGGAGATACGCAGTATTTT. V is TRBV4-3 and J is TRBJ2-3; TRBD1 agrees at 10 bases. After removal of 1 base from V and 5 bases from J, the junction contained 6 bases not matched to a gene. Germline lookup yields CDR1 LGHNA and CDR2 YSLEER. This CDR3 is built from 16 residues.